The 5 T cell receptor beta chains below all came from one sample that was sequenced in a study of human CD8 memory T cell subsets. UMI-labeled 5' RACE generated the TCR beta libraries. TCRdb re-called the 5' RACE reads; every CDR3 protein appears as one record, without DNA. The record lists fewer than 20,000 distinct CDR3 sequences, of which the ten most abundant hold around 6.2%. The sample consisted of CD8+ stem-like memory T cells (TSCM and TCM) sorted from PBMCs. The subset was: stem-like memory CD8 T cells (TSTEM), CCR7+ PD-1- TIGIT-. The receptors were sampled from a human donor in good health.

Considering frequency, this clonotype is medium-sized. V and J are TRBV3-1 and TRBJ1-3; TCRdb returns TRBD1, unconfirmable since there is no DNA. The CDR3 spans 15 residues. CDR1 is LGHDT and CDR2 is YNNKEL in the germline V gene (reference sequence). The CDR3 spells CASSQDPGQGNTIYF.

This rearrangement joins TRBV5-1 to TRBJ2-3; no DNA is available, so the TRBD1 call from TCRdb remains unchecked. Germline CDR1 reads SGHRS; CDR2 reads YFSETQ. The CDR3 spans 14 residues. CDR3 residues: CASRADGGTDTQYF.

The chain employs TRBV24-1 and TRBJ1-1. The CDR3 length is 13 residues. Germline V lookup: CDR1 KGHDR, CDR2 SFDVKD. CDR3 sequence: CATQDTTNTEAFF.

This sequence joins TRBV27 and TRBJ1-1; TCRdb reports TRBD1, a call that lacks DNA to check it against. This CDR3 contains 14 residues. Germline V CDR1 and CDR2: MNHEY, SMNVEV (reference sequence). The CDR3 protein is CASRPVDGNTEAFF.

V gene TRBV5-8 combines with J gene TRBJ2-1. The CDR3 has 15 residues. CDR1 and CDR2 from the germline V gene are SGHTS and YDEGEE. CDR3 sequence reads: CASSLAVSSYNEQFF.